This T cell receptor (beta chain) is drawn from a study of STAT5B mutations in CD4+ large granular lymphocyte leukemia. On the study more broadly: The CDR3 'QG' motif was associated with a particular HLA allele among healthy donors.

On this clone itself: Its antigen is unidentified.

The assay was immunoSEQ multiplex PCR, and TCRdb's table has in-frame clones only and misses some. This sample has 37,000 or so clones, with around 81% found just once. Buffy coats from healthy blood donors served as controls. Study-level points and caveats: TRBV06-family usage was enriched in top patient clones (8/27) versus controls (2/35). Patient CD4-sorted repertoires stayed more clonal than healthy ones after leukemic-clone removal.

Per germline, CDR1 KGHSH and CDR2 LQKENI. V shed 4 bases, J shed 0 bases, and the junction held 5 bases outside the gene matches. The CDR3 length is 16 residues. The chain has TRBV18 and TRBJ1-4; 7 positions agree with TRBD1. Sequenced material: CD4+ T cells from blood buffy coats. This receptor was taken from a human donor in good health. The CDR3 protein is CASSLGQSATNEKLFF. The DNA of the CDR3 is TGTGCCAGCTCACTGGGACAGAGTGCAACTAATGAAAAACTGTTTTTT.